A selection of T cell receptor beta chains follows, all from one sample in a study of cytomegalovirus exposure and HLA in healthy donors. Clones were sequenced by immunoSEQ multiplex PCR, and TCRdb holds only the in-frame ones, with some missing. The sample has about 130,000 clones; under 75% are singletons. Source material: PBMCs. These receptors were taken from a woman between 35 and 50 years old in good health and CMV-seronegative. CDR3s include the opening cysteine and the closing phenylalanine or tryptophan. A D gene is named only where the DNA matches it firmly. Expanded clones are given a class, and other clones once, few, many or no size at all.

j_call clone_size v_call d_call cdr3_aa cdr3_nt
TRBJ1-2 NA TRBV4-2 NA CASSPTLTGNYGYTF TGTGCCAGCAGCCCTACTCTTACAGGGAACTATGGCTACACCTTC
TRBJ1-1 NA TRBV5-1 TRBD1 CASSLTGGDTEAFF TGCGCCAGCAGCTTAACAGGGGGGGACACTGAAGCTTTCTTT
TRBJ2-1 NA TRBV5-1 TRBD1 CASSKPGQGHGNSYNEQFF TGCGCCAGCAGCAAGCCGGGACAGGGTCATGGGAACTCCTACAATGAGCAGTTCTTC
TRBJ1-2 few TRBV7-2 NA CASSLAGTPGYGYTF TGTGCCAGCAGCTTAGCGGGGACACCCGGGTATGGCTACACCTTC
TRBJ1-1 NA TRBV29-1 TRBD1 CSGRVGTANTEAFF TGCAGCGGAAGGGTGGGGACAGCGAACACTGAAGCTTTCTTT
TRBJ1-5 few TRBV15 NA CATSRDRARGNQPQHF TGTGCCACCAGCAGAGACAGGGCCAGGGGCAATCAGCCCCAGCATTTT
TRBJ2-1 NA TRBV9 TRBD1 CASSGTKGAPYNEQFF TGTGCCAGCAGCGGGACCAAGGGGGCACCCTACAATGAGCAGTTCTTC
TRBJ1-2 NA TRBV4-1 NA CASSPVRAGAGYGYTF TGCGCCAGCAGCCCCGTTAGAGCGGGGGCGGGTTATGGCTACACCTTC
TRBJ1-2 NA TRBV5-1 NA CASSRWTDNNYGYTF TGCGCCAGCAGCCGTTGGACAGATAACAACTATGGCTACACCTTC
TRBJ1-6 NA TRBV28 NA CASLGHFNSPLHF TGTGCCAGCCTGGGACACTTTAATTCACCCCTCCACTTT
TRBJ2-7 NA TRBV10-1 NA CASSESSGRSYEQYF TGCGCCAGCAGTGAGTCCTCAGGTCGCTCCTACGAGCAGTACTTC
TRBJ2-5 NA TRBV27 TRBD1 CASSGAGGPTETQYF TGTGCCAGCAGTGGCGCAGGGGGCCCCACAGAGACCCAGTACTTC
TRBJ2-7 NA TRBV5-1 NA CASSLDGNYEQYF TGCGCCAGCAGCTTGGACGGGAACTACGAGCAGTACTTC
TRBJ2-2 NA TRBV6-1 NA CASSELANTGELFF TGTGCCAGCAGTGAACTAGCTAACACCGGGGAGCTGTTTTTT
TRBJ1-2 NA TRBV28 TRBD1 CASSFPTGTGNGYTF TGTGCCAGCAGTTTCCCGACCGGGACAGGGAACGGCTACACCTTC
TRBJ1-1 few TRBV19 NA CASSHSRGRGTEAFF TGTGCCAGTAGCCATTCGCGAGGCAGGGGAACTGAAGCTTTCTTT
TRBJ2-1 NA TRBV29-1 TRBD1 CSAPWGQGVYEQFF TGCAGCGCCCCCTGGGGACAGGGGGTCTATGAGCAGTTCTTC
TRBJ1-4 few TRBV6-5 NA CASSRTGTEKLFF TGTGCCAGCAGTAGAACAGGGACTGAAAAACTGTTTTTT
TRBJ1-2 once TRBV14 TRBD1 CASSRDRARYGYTF TGTGCCAGCAGCCGGGACAGGGCGCGCTATGGCTACACCTTC
TRBJ2-2 NA TRBV19 NA CASTLGGANTGELFF TGTGCCAGTACCTTAGGGGGTGCGAACACCGGGGAGCTGTTTTTT
TRBJ2-5 NA TRBV7-7 TRBD1 CASSFWPGGWVETQYF TGTGCCAGCAGCTTCTGGCCAGGGGGTTGGGTAGAGACCCAGTACTTC
TRBJ2-3 NA TRBV7-9 NA CASSPLGQSTDTQYF TGTGCCAGCAGCCCTCTGGGCCAGAGCACAGATACGCAGTATTTT
TRBJ2-1 NA TRBV18 TRBD1 CASSRVPGDRANNEQFF TGTGCCAGCTCACGGGTACCCGGAGACAGGGCCAACAATGAGCAGTTCTTC
TRBJ1-2 few TRBV30 NA CAWWEQQGPTGGYTF TGTGCCTGGTGGGAACAACAGGGACCGACGGGGGGCTACACCTTC